The 2 T cell receptor beta chains reported below all come from one sample, sequenced in a study of human T cells and chemical hapten exposure. TCRdb redid the calling of the RACE reads with MiXCR, one entry per CDR3 protein. The profile covers 35,000 to 55,000 distinct CDR3 sequences, with 8.5% to 10% appearing a single time and about 14% taken by the ten largest. The time point here: patch test 2, 6 weeks after DPC sensitization. Treatment of the sample: therapeutic diphenylcyclopropenone sensitization with weekly scalp DPC. Whole blood that had not been fractionated was the source of extracted total RNA. The material was whole blood, obtained in connection with sensitization to the hapten diphenylcyclopropenone (DPC). All receptors come from a woman in her twenties or thirties with alopecia areata. Some clones in this sample may be carry-over from other donors' samples.

This clonotype showed up many times. The chain links TRBV4-2 to TRBJ2-7; D is unresolved. Per germline, CDR1 LGHNA and CDR2 YNFKEQ. Deletions cut 4 bases from V and 0 bases from J, with 10 bases between. This CDR3 is 14 amino acids long. The DNA for the CDR3 is TGTGCCAGCAGCCTAACAGCTCCCTCCTACGAGCAGTACTTC. Translating it yields CASSLTAPSYEQYF.

At least ten counts were recorded for this clonotype. V usage is TRBV6-2 or TRBV6-3 and J usage is TRBJ2-5; D gene ambiguous. Germline V CDR1 and CDR2: MNHEY, SVGEGT. V dropped 6 bases and J dropped 3 bases, with 5 bases sitting between them. The CDR3 consists of 11 residues. The CDR3 bases are TGTGCCAGCAGGAGAGAAGAGACCCAGTACTTC. Its protein is CASRREETQYF.